The 29 T cell receptor beta chains below were found in one sample sequenced in a study of PD-1 blockade in classical Hodgkin lymphoma. Sequenced by immunoSEQ multiplex PCR; TCRdb stores in-frame clones only, minus some. The data contain fewer than 8,000 clones, around four fifths of them singletons. After autologous stem cell transplantation all patients relapsed, and prior brentuximab vedotin exposure differed between cohorts. By magnetic negative selection, CD4+ T cells were purified from thawed PBMCs. Here the sequenced sample was CD4+ T cells from blood, taken at baseline. The receptors were sampled from a human donor with classical Hodgkin lymphoma.

There are a few counts of this clone. CDR3 sequence reads: CASSYDSFGYTF. The CDR3 nucleotides read TGTGCCAGCAGTTATGACAGTTTTGGCTACACCTTC. This chain connects TRBV6-6 to TRBJ1-2, with TRBD1 as a possible D gene (5 bases). This CDR3 contains 12 residues. Germline CDR1 reads MNHNY; CDR2 reads SVGAGI (reference sequence). The germline V and J ends were trimmed by 3 bases and 7 bases, with 9 bases remaining between them.

This clone has more than one count but fewer than ten. The rearrangement links TRBV9 to TRBJ1-2, with D possibly TRBD1 on 5 matching bases. Germline V gives CDR1 SGDLS, CDR2 YYNGEE. Trimming took off 2 bases at V and 4 bases at J, with 12 bases between the two ends. CDR3 length: 14 residues. CDR3 in amino acids: CASSVSGDGYGYTF. In DNA, the CDR3 is TGTGCCAGCAGCGTTAGCGGGGACGGCTATGGCTACACCTTC.

This chain links TRBV6-9 with TRBJ2-3; D ambiguous. The germline CDR1 and CDR2 sequences are MNHGY and SVAAGI. The CDR3 has 11 residues. V shed 7 bases and J shed 1 base, with 3 bases lying between them. Written as DNA, the CDR3 is TGTGCCAGCACCCGCACAGATACGCAGTATTTT. This codes for CASTRTDTQYF.

The chain employs TRBV7-8 and TRBJ2-5; 7 bases agree with TRBD2. The CDR3 is 17 residues long. Germline loops: CDR1 SGHVS, CDR2 FQNEAQ. V was pared by 0 bases and J by 2 bases, with 9 bases of the junction left unmatched. CDR3 amino acids: CASSLAFSGVNQETQYF. The CDR3 nucleotides are TGTGCCAGCAGCTTAGCGTTCAGCGGGGTAAATCAAGAGACCCAGTACTTC.

The V gene is TRBV7-2, the J gene TRBJ2-1; D possibly matches TRBD1 or TRBD2 (6 bases each). From germline, CDR1 is SGHTA and CDR2 FQGNSA. The CDR3 runs to 14 residues. Trimming took off 5 bases at V and 7 bases at J, with 15 bases between the two ends. In DNA, the CDR3 is TGTGCCAGCAGCCTAAGGGGGGTTTGGAATGAGCAGTTCTTC. This encodes CASSLRGVWNEQFF. The full variable domain, rest sourced from reference TRBV7-2 and TRBJ2-1, is GAGVSQSPSNKVTEKGKDVELRCDPISGHTALYWYRQSLGQGLEFLIYFQGNSAPDKSGLPSDRFSAERTGGSVSTLTIQRTQQEDSAVYLCASSLRGVWNEQFFGPGTRLTVL.

This clone was counted a few times. This chain uses TRBV19 with TRBJ2-6, with D maybe TRBD2 (6 bases). Germline V CDR1 and CDR2: LNHDA, SQIVND (reference sequence). The CDR3 is made up of 15 amino acids. Trimming took 4 bases from V and 2 from J, leaving 9 bases between them. CDR3 coding DNA: TGTGCCAGTAGTAAGGAGGGGACTGGGGCCAACGTCCTGACTTTC. Translation: CASSKEGTGANVLTF.

The count of this clone is one. The rearrangement links TRBV7-6 to TRBJ1-1; a weak D match, TRBD1 (6 bases). CDR3 size: 12 residues. Germline CDR1 reads SGHVS; CDR2 reads FNYEAQ. V was trimmed by 5 bases and J by 7 bases, leaving 11 bases between them. CDR3 DNA: TGTGCCAGCAGCGCTCAGGGGAGTGAAGCTTTCTTT. Amino acids: CASSAQGSEAFF.

V usage is TRBV27 and J usage is TRBJ2-7; 8 nucleotides match TRBD2. In germline, CDR1 is MNHEY, CDR2 SMNVEV (reference sequence). CDR3 length: 15 amino acids. V dropped 5 bases and J dropped 4; count of bases not matched to a gene: 10. The CDR3 region has the DNA TGTGCCAGCAGTCCCCTCTTAGCGGGAAATTACGAGCAGTACTTC. Translation: CASSPLLAGNYEQYF.

This chain uses TRBV11-2 with TRBJ2-3; 11 nucleotides line up with TRBD2. CDR1 and CDR2 (germline): SGHAT, FQNNGV. V trimming: 0 bases; J trimming: 0 bases; junction bases outside the gene matches: 11. The CDR3 runs 20 residues. CDR3 amino acids: CASSLDLMASGRTSTDTQYF. CDR3 sequence (DNA): TGTGCCAGCAGCTTAGATCTTATGGCTAGCGGGAGGACGAGCACAGATACGCAGTATTTT.

The CDR3 is CASRGGRQANYGYTF. Written as DNA, the CDR3 is TGTGCCAGCAGGGGGGGACGGCAAGCTAACTATGGCTACACCTTC. The chain has TRBV6-4 and TRBJ1-2; maybe TRBD1 (5 bases). Trimming pared 6 bases from V and 0 bases from J, leaving 14 bases between. The CDR3 consists of 15 residues. CDR1 is MRHNA and CDR2 is SNTAGT in the germline V gene.

V is TRBV6-5 and J is TRBJ2-5, with D possibly matching TRBD1 (6 bases). Between the trimmed V and J ends, which lost 5 bases and 0 bases, there was a span of 13 bases. The CDR3 runs to 15 residues. From germline, CDR1 is MNHEY and CDR2 SVGAGI. The CDR3 bases are TGTGCCAGCAGTCCATTGGGGGACAACCAAGAGACCCAGTACTTC. It codes for CASSPLGDNQETQYF.

This rearrangement joins TRBV6-1 to TRBJ1-2, with D perhaps TRBD1 (5 bases). The germline gives CDR1 MNHNS, CDR2 SASEGT. V lost 7 bases, J lost 1 base, and 13 bases lay in between. The CDR3 runs to 14 residues. The CDR3 loop is CASTRQTFNYGYTF. DNA of the CDR3: TGTGCCAGCACAAGACAGACTTTTAACTATGGCTACACCTTC.

This chain connects TRBV28 to TRBJ2-7; 11 bases fit TRBD2. Germline V CDR1 and CDR2: MDHEN, SYDVKM. The CDR3 is made up of 17 amino acids. V gave up 10 bases and J gave up 4 bases; unmatched junction bases: 18. CDR3 sequence: CATSRLAGGETVYEQYV. The CDR3 nucleotides are TGTGCCACCTCCCGGCTAGCGGGGGGCGAAACCGTATACGAGCAGTACGTC.

The chain carries TRBV30 and TRBJ2-2; maybe TRBD2 (5 bases). Trimming cost V 3 bases and J 3 bases, with 5 bases left between them. Looked up from germline, CDR1 is GTSNPN and CDR2 is SVGIG (reference sequence). This CDR3 is built from 12 residues. The CDR3, as DNA: TGTGCCTGGAGGGGAGACACCGGGGAGCTGTTTTTT. It translates to CAWRGDTGELFF.

In DNA, the CDR3 is TGTGCCAGCAGTGGAAGCGGGAGCGATGGTGAGCAGTTCTTC. Protein sequence: CASSGSGSDGEQFF. The chain joins TRBV2 to TRBJ2-1, with 8 bases identical to TRBD2. The CDR3 is made up of 14 amino acids. From germline, CDR1 is SNHLY and CDR2 FYNNEI. J gave up 9 bases and V 4 bases, and 8 bases lay outside the gene matches.

The CDR3 sequence: CASSSQTGPNEKLFF. The CDR3 nucleotides are TGTGCCAGCAGCTCACAGACAGGGCCTAATGAAAAACTGTTTTTT. The chain carries TRBV7-2 and TRBJ1-4, with 7 bases fitting TRBD1. Germline CDR1 reads SGHTA; CDR2 reads FQGNSA. The CDR3 length is 15 residues. The J segment lost 3 bases and the V segment lost 4 bases, leaving 5 bases of the junction unmatched.

A few counts support this clone. The chain carries TRBV10-3 and TRBJ2-1; D call uncertain. The CDR3 has 11 amino acids. Per germline, CDR1 ENHRY and CDR2 SYGVKD. The ends were cut back, 6 bases at V and 7 bases at J, with 7 bases in the middle. The CDR3 nucleotides are TGTGCCATCAGCTCAGCAAATGAGCAGTTCTTC. It is translated as CAISSANEQFF.

The chain is built from TRBV5-6 and TRBJ1-2, with D uncertain. Germline values: CDR1 SGHDT, CDR2 YYEEEE. Trimming stripped 5 bases from V and 3 bases from J, with 26 bases between. This CDR3 has 18 amino acids. The CDR3 DNA follows: TGTGCCAGCAGAGAGGTGGGTCAGAATCGCTTTTCACACTATGGCTACACCTTC. Protein sequence: CASREVGQNRFSHYGYTF.

The gene calls are TRBV9 and TRBJ1-4; 8 nucleotides agree with TRBD1. The trim removed 5 bases at V and 4 bases at J, leaving 7 bases unmatched. The CDR3 is 15 amino acids. Looked up from germline, CDR1 is SGDLS and CDR2 is YYNGEE. CDR3 DNA: TGTGCCAGCAGTCTTTCAACAGGGGGTAATGAAAAACTGTTTTTT. Its protein is CASSLSTGGNEKLFF.

The chain's CDR3 is CASSSRMQGGTDTQYF. The CDR3 DNA sequence: TGTGCCAGCAGCTCCCGTATGCAGGGGGGCACAGATACGCAGTATTTT. The V and J genes are TRBV7-9 and TRBJ2-3; 7 bases map to TRBD1. The CDR3 is 16 residues long. Germline V gene lookup returns CDR1 SEHNR and CDR2 FQNEAQ (reference sequence). V shed 4 bases and J 1 base; nucleotides not matched to a gene: 8. The variable domain in full, completed from reference TRBV7-9 and TRBJ2-3, reads DTGVSQNPRHKITKRGQNVTFRCDPISEHNRLYWYRQTLGQGPEFLTYFQNEAQLEKSRLLSDRFSAERPKGSFSTLEIQRTEQGDSAMYLCASSSRMQGGTDTQYFGPGTRLTVL.

The chain links TRBV19 to TRBJ1-1; 10 bases are a match to TRBD1. The CDR3 loop spans 15 amino acids. Germline V gives CDR1 LNHDA, CDR2 SQIVND (reference sequence). V lost 4 bases, J lost 5 bases, and 7 bases stayed unmatched. This chain's CDR3 is CASSKGQGRRTEAFF. In nucleotides, the CDR3 is TGTGCCAGTAGTAAGGGACAGGGGCGCCGAACTGAAGCTTTCTTT. The full variable domain, completed using reference TRBV19 and TRBJ1-1, is DGGITQSPKYLFRKEGQNVTLSCEQNLNHDAMYWYRQDPGQGLRLIYYSQIVNDFQKGDIAEGYSVSREKKESFPLTVTSAQKNPTAFYLCASSKGQGRRTEAFFGQGTRLTVV.

This clone appeared a few times. CDR3 loop: CAWGNRYNSPLHF. The CDR3, as DNA: TGTGCCTGGGGTAACAGGTATAATTCACCCCTCCACTTT. J is TRBJ1-6 and V is TRBV30, with D perhaps matching TRBD1 (5 bases). The CDR3 covers 13 residues. Germline CDR1 and CDR2: GTSNPN and SVGIG (reference sequence). V dropped 5 bases and J dropped 4 bases, with 9 bases sitting between them.

This chain uses TRBV15 with TRBJ2-3; no clear D gene. This CDR3 has 15 amino acids. With 1 base removed from V and 0 bases from J, the gap between germline ends came to 8 bases. The V gene's germline CDR1 is LNHNV and CDR2 YYDKDF (reference sequence). This CDR3 is CATSRVGSSTDTQYF. The CDR3 DNA is TGTGCCACCAGCAGAGTGGGCTCTAGCACAGATACGCAGTATTTT.

The chain uses TRBV30 and TRBJ1-1; weak D call: TRBD1 (5 bases). Per the germline V gene, CDR1 is GTSNPN and CDR2 is SVGIG (reference sequence). The CDR3 spans 13 residues. Deletions cut 4 bases from V and 0 bases from J, with 9 bases between. CDR3 DNA sequence: TGTGCCTGGAAGGGGCAGGTGAACACTGAAGCTTTCTTT. Translation: CAWKGQVNTEAFF. Full variable domain (outside the CDR3, taken from reference TRBV30 and TRBJ1-1): SQTIHQWPATLVQPVGSPLSLECTVEGTSNPNLYWYRQAAGRGLQLLFYSVGIGQISSEVPQNLSASRPQDRQFILSSKKLLLSDSGFYLCAWKGQVNTEAFFGQGTRLTVV.

In its sample, this clone was seen a few times. The V and J genes are TRBV25-1 and TRBJ1-6; the D gene is possibly TRBD1 (5 bases). Germline V lookup: CDR1 MGHDK, CDR2 SYGVNS. Trimming shortened V by 4 bases and J by 6 bases, and 13 bases separated the two germline ends. CDR3 size: 15 residues. CDR3 bases: TGTGCCAGCAGTGCCCGGACAAGGGCTAATTCACCCCTCCACTTT. Its protein is CASSARTRANSPLHF.

The gene calls are TRBV6-1 and TRBJ1-2; D ambiguous. V was cut by 8 bases and J by 2 bases, with 9 bases left in between. Germline CDR1 is MNHNS and CDR2 is SASEGT. The CDR3 has 12 amino acids. The CDR3 DNA follows: TGTGCCAGCCCGCGGGCAAACTATGGCTACACCTTC. Translation gives CASPRANYGYTF.

In its sample, this clone was seen a few times. V is TRBV28 and J is TRBJ1-3; D gene ambiguous. Germline lookup yields CDR1 MDHEN and CDR2 SYDVKM. V gave up 3 bases and J gave up 1 base, with 22 bases separating them. The length of the CDR3 is 19 residues. The CDR3, as DNA: TGTGCCAGCAGTTTGGGGAGGGTAGGACGTCGGAGGTCTGGAAACACCATATATTTT. Translating it yields CASSLGRVGRRRSGNTIYF.

The genes are TRBV27 and TRBJ2-3, with D maybe TRBD2 (6 bases). This CDR3 is 15 amino acids long. With 5 bases removed from V and 6 bases from J, the gap between germline ends came to 18 bases. Germline V lookup: CDR1 MNHEY, CDR2 SMNVEV (reference sequence). The CDR3, as DNA: TGTGCCAGCAGTACCACCCGGGGACTCCTGGATACGCAGTATTTT. As protein: CASSTTRGLLDTQYF.

This chain connects TRBV5-5 to TRBJ1-1, with no clear D. Germline loops: CDR1 SGHKS, CDR2 YYEKEE (reference sequence). The CDR3 extends over 13 amino acids. Trimming pared 5 bases from V and 0 bases from J, leaving 8 bases between. For the CDR3, the DNA is TGTGCCAGCAGGCAGACTATGAACACTGAAGCTTTCTTT. It translates to CASRQTMNTEAFF.